This T cell receptor beta chain was recovered during a study of CD8 T cells in acute hepatitis C reinfection. Data came from immunoSEQ multiplex PCR; TCRdb stores just in-frame clones and leaves some out. Of around 1,400 clones listed, 48% are singletons. This CDR3 is built from 16 residues. Germline-derived CDR1 and CDR2 are LGHNA and YNFKEQ. The trim removed 5 bases at V and 7 bases at J, leaving 13 bases unmatched. The time point here: acute HCV infection, within 168 days of estimated infection date. Hepatitis C virus-specific T cells were sequenced directly ex vivo without in vitro expansion. Donors were people who inject drugs, followed every 3 months. HCV-specific cells were stained with NS3 1073-1081 tetramer. Study results and caveats: TRBV04 and TRBV06 were preferentially used in all groups, not explained by naive pool overrepresentation. Bulk TCRbeta-only sequencing left public clonotype pairing undetermined.

By share of the sample, this clone is large. The sequences come from HCV NS3-1073 tetramer-sorted CD8+ T cells from PBMCs, collected during acute infection. The sequence derives from a young woman with chronic hepatitis C. V gene TRBV4-2 combines with J gene TRBJ2-7; 11 bases map to TRBD2. The CDR3 DNA is TGTGCCAGCAGCGCCGAGACTAGCGGGGCTCCGGGGGAGCAGTACTTC. This translates into CASSAETSGAPGEQYF.